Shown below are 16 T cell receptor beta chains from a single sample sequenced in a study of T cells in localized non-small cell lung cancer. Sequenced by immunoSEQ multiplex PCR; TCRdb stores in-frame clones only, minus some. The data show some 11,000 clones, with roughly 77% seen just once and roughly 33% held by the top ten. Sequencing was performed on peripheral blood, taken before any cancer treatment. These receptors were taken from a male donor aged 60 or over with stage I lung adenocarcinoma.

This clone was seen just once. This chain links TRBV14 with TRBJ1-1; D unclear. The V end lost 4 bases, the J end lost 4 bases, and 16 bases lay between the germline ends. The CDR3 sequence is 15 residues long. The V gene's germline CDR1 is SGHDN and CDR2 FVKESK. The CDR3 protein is CASSPILGGSTEAFF. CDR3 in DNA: TGTGCCAGCAGCCCCATCTTAGGCGGGTCCACTGAAGCTTTCTTT. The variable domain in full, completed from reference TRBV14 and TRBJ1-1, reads EAGVTQFPSHSVIEKGQTVTLRCDPISGHDNLYWYRRVMGKEIKFLLHFVKESKQDESGMPNNRFLAERTGGTYSTLKVQPAELEDSGVYFCASSPILGGSTEAFFGQGTRLTVV.

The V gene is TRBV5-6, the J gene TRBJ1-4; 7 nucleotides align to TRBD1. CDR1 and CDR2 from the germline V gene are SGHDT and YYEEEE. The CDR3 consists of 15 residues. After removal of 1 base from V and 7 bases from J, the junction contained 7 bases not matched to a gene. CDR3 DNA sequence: TGTGCCAGCAGCTTGTTGGACACAGGGGTTGAAAAACTGTTTTTT. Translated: CASSLLDTGVEKLFF.

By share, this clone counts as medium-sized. CDR3 sequence: CASSLSGTQTGELFF. Written as DNA, the CDR3 is TGTGCCAGCAGCTTGAGCGGGACCCAAACCGGGGAGCTGTTTTTT. The V gene is TRBV4-2, the J gene TRBJ2-2; TRBD2 matches at 7 bases. The germline CDR1 and CDR2 sequences are LGHNA and YNFKEQ. This CDR3 has 15 amino acids. The V segment lost 5 bases and the J segment 5 bases; nucleotides outside the gene matches: 8.

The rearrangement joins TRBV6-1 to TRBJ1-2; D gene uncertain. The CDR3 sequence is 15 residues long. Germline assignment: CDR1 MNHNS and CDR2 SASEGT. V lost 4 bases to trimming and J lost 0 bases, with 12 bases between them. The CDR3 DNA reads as TGTGCCAGCAGTGCAAACATACCAGCTAACTATGGCTACACCTTC. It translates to CASSANIPANYGYTF.

Written as DNA, the CDR3 is TGTGCCAGCAGCAAAGCGCTTATCGGCACTCGGGGAAATTCACCCCTCCACTTT. This codes for CASSKALIGTRGNSPLHF. The chain combines TRBV21-1 with TRBJ1-6. TRBV21-1 is a pseudogene locus. This CDR3 is built from 18 residues.

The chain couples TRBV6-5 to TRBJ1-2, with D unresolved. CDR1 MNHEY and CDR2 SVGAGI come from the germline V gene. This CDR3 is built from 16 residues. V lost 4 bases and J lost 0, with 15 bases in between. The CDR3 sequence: CASSSSYRMSNYGYTF. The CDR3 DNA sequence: TGTGCCAGCAGTTCCTCATATAGGATGTCTAACTATGGCTACACCTTC.

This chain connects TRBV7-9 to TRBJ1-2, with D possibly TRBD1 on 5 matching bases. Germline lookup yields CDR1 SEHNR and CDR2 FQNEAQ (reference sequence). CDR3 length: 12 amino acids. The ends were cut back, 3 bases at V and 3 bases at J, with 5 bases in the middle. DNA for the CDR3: TGTGCCAGCAGCTTGGGACACTATGGCTACACCTTC. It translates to CASSLGHYGYTF. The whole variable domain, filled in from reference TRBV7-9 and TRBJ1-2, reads DTGVSQNPRHKITKRGQNVTFRCDPISEHNRLYWYRQTLGQGPEFLTYFQNEAQLEKSRLLSDRFSAERPKGSFSTLEIQRTEQGDSAMYLCASSLGHYGYTFGSGTRLTVV.

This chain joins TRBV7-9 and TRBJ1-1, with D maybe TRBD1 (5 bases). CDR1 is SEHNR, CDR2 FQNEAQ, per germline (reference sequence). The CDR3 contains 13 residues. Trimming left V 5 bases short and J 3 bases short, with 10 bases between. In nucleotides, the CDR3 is TGTGCCAGCAGCCCACAGGTTTACACTGAAGCTTTCTTT. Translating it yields CASSPQVYTEAFF. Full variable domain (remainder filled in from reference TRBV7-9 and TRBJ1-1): DTGVSQNPRHKITKRGQNVTFRCDPISEHNRLYWYRQTLGQGPEFLTYFQNEAQLEKSRLLSDRFSAERPKGSFSTLEIQRTEQGDSAMYLCASSPQVYTEAFFGQGTRLTVV.

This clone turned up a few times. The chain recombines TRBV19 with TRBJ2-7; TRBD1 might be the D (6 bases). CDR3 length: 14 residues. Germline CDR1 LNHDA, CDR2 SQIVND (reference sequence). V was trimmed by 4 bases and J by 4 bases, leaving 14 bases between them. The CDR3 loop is CASSRTGTSYEQYF. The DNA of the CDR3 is TGTGCCAGTAGTAGAACCGGGACATCGTACGAGCAGTACTTC.

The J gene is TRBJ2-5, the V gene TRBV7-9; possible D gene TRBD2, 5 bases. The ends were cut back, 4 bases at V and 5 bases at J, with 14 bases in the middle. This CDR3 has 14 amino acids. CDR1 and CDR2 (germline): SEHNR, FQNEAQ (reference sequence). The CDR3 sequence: CASSSNTRRETQYF. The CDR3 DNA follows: TGTGCCAGCAGCTCGAACACTAGGCGGGAGACCCAGTACTTC.

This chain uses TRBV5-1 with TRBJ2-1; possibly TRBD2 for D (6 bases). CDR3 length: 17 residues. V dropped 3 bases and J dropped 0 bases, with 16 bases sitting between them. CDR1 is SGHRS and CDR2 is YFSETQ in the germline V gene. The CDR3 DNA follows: TGCGCCAGCAGCTCCTTACTAGCCTCGAGCTCCTACAATGAGCAGTTCTTC. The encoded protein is CASSSLLASSSYNEQFF.

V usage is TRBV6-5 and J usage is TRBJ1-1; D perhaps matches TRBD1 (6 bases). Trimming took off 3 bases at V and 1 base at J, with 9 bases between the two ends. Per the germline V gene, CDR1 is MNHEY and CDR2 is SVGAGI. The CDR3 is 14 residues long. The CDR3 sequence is CASSYGGANTEAFF. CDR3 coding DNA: TGTGCCAGCAGTTATGGGGGCGCGAACACTGAAGCTTTCTTT.

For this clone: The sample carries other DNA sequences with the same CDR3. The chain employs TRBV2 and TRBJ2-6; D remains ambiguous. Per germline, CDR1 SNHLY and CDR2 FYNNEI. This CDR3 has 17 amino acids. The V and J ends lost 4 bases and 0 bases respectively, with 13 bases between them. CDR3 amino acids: CASSGGRWGSGANVLTF. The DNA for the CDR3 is TGTGCCAGCAGTGGGGGTCGCTGGGGCTCTGGGGCCAACGTCCTGACTTTC.

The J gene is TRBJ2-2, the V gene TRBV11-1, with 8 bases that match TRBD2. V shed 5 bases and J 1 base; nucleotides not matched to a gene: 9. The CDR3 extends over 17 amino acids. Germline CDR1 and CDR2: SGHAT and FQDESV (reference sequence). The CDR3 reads CASSRHGGAGNTGELFF. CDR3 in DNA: TGTGCCAGCAGCCGACACGGGGGGGCAGGGAACACCGGGGAGCTGTTTTTT.

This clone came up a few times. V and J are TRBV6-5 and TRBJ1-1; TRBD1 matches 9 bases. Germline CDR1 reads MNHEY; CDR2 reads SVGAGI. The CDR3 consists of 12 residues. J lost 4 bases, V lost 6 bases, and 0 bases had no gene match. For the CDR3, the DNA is TGTGCCAGCAGGACAGGGGGCACTGAAGCTTTCTTT. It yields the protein CASRTGGTEAFF.

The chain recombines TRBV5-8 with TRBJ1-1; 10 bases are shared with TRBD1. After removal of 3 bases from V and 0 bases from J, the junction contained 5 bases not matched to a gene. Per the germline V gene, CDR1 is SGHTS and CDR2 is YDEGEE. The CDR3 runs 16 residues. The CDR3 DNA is TGTGCCAGCAGCTGGGGGACAGGGGCTTTGAACACTGAAGCTTTCTTT. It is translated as CASSWGTGALNTEAFF.